This T cell receptor (beta chain) stems from a study of cytotoxic CD8 clonotypes in ibrutinib-treated CLL. Study-wide findings and caveats: Progressing and sustained-remission patients had different sampling times. Contraction or stability on treatment was seen for public clonotypes, which were uncommon. Clonality rose at ibrutinib response and fell back toward baseline at progression.

This CDR3 has 17 amino acids. The V gene end was trimmed by 0 bases and the J gene end by 5 bases; junction bases not matched to a gene: 8. The germline CDR1 and CDR2 sequences are SGDLS and YYNGEE. This clone was counted a single time. The antigen remains undetermined. Using immunoSEQ multiplex PCR, the repertoire was profiled, and TCRdb retains in-frame clones only, with some absent. Among more than 300,000 clones, around four fifths were seen once, and the ten largest hold approximately 7%. Sequenced here: PBMCs, sampled before ibrutinib treatment. This clonotype originated in a human donor with chronic lymphocytic leukemia. V gene TRBV9 combines with J gene TRBJ2-3; 11 bases line up with TRBD2. This CDR3 reads CASSVVTSGSVGDTQYF. In DNA, the CDR3 is TGTGCCAGCAGCGTAGTAACTAGCGGGAGTGTTGGAGATACGCAGTATTTT. The complete variable domain, with remaining parts taken from reference TRBV9 and TRBJ2-3, reads DSGVTQTPKHLITATGQRVTLRCSPRSGDLSVYWYQQSLDQGLQFLIQYYNGEERAKGNILERFSAQQFPDLHSELNLSSLELGDSALYFCASSVVTSGSVGDTQYFGPGTRLTVL.